This T cell receptor beta chain was recovered during a study of Ad26.COV2.S vaccination and SARS-CoV-2 variants. The treatment is: over 15 received Ad26.COV2.S at low or high dose, single or two shots; about 5 received placebo; per-sample allocation not given. Following the first vaccine or placebo injection, samples were taken on day 63. Looked up from germline, CDR1 is MNHEY and CDR2 is SVGEGT. The CDR3 spans 16 residues. V lost 0 bases and J 2 bases, leaving 10 bases between the germline ends. Produced via immunoSEQ multiplex PCR; TCRdb's table is partial and in-frame only. The sample gives some 330,000 clones, roughly 90% of which show up once; around 5.5% is in the top ten.

This receptor was identified in a person between 18 and 65 years old who received the Ad26.COV2.S COVID-19 vaccine or a placebo. V and J are TRBV6-2 or TRBV6-3 and TRBJ2-2; D is undetermined. The sequenced sample was peripheral blood, obtained in a trial of Ad26.COV2.S vaccine versus placebo. The DNA of the CDR3 is TGTGCCAGCAGTTACTCGCTACCTAAAAACACCGGGGAGCTGTTTTTT. It codes for CASSYSLPKNTGELFF.